A selection of T cell receptor beta chains follows, all from one sample in a study of technical replicates of blood from a few donors. This table comes from immunoSEQ multiplex PCR, and its TCRdb copy is limited to in-frame clones, with some not included. The sample includes roughly 65,000 clones, approximately 86% of them seen just once. The specimen sequenced was PBMCs. These receptors were collected from a human donor in good health. Some clones in this sample may be carry-over from other donors' samples. The CDR3 runs from the conserved cysteine through the conserved F or W. The order of the fields is J gene, V gene, D gene, clone size, CDR3 DNA, CDR3 protein. D genes are given only for firm matches. Some rows mark clone size as missing; the rest say once, few, many or name a class of expanded clone.

j_gene: TRBJ2-1; v_gene: TRBV30; d_gene: .; abundance: .; CDR3nt: TGTGCCTGGAGCTTTTATAAAGGGGCCTACAATGAGCAGTTCTTC; CDR3aa: CAWSFYKGAYNEQFF
j_gene: TRBJ2-7; v_gene: TRBV4-3; d_gene: .; abundance: .; CDR3nt: TGCGCCAGCAGCCAAGATGGTACTAGGGCCGAGCAGTACTTC; CDR3aa: CASSQDGTRAEQYF
j_gene: TRBJ1-1; v_gene: TRBV14; d_gene: TRBD1; abundance: .; CDR3nt: TGTGCCAGCAGCCCGCGGGTGGGACAGATGAACACTGAAGCTTTCTTT; CDR3aa: CASSPRVGQMNTEAFF
j_gene: TRBJ2-5; v_gene: TRBV2; d_gene: TRBD2; abundance: .; CDR3nt: TGTGCCAGCAGTGAACTTCAGGAGGCTAGCGGGAGTTACGAGACCCAGTACTTC; CDR3aa: CASSELQEASGSYETQYF
j_gene: TRBJ2-5; v_gene: TRBV29-1; d_gene: .; abundance: .; CDR3nt: TGCAGCGTTGAAAGGGCAGGGGACCCCCAAGAGACCCAGTACTTC; CDR3aa: CSVERAGDPQETQYF
j_gene: TRBJ2-5; v_gene: TRBV6-5; d_gene: TRBD2; abundance: once; CDR3nt: TGTGCCAGCAGTCGAACGGGTACTAGCGCTGAGACCCAGTACTTC; CDR3aa: CASSRTGTSAETQYF
j_gene: TRBJ2-2; v_gene: TRBV7-8; d_gene: .; abundance: .; CDR3nt: TGTGCCAGCAGCTTTAGCGGAGCGAACACCGGGGAGCTGTTTTTT; CDR3aa: CASSFSGANTGELFF
j_gene: TRBJ2-1; v_gene: TRBV18; d_gene: TRBD1; abundance: .; CDR3nt: TGTGCCAGCTCCCAAGTGGGACAGGGGCTCAATGAGCAGTTCTTC; CDR3aa: CASSQVGQGLNEQFF
j_gene: TRBJ2-1; v_gene: TRBV10-2; d_gene: .; abundance: .; CDR3nt: TGCGCCAGCAAAGCGGACTACGTCGGCGAGCAGTTCTTC; CDR3aa: CASKADYVGEQFF
j_gene: TRBJ2-7; v_gene: TRBV7-9; d_gene: .; abundance: .; CDR3nt: TGTGCCAGCAGCCCGACAGACTCCTACGAGCAGTACTTC; CDR3aa: CASSPTDSYEQYF
j_gene: TRBJ1-1; v_gene: TRBV10-3; d_gene: .; abundance: once; CDR3nt: TGTGCCATCAGTGGCGTGAACACTGAAGCTTTCTTT; CDR3aa: CAISGVNTEAFF
j_gene: TRBJ2-1; v_gene: TRBV6-6; d_gene: TRBD2; abundance: .; CDR3nt: TGTGCCAGCAGCTACGGGACTAGCGGGAACAATGAGCAGTTCTTC; CDR3aa: CASSYGTSGNNEQFF
j_gene: TRBJ1-5; v_gene: TRBV28; d_gene: .; abundance: .; CDR3nt: TGTGCCAGCAGTTTAGTTCGGCGCGGGGGCAATCAGCCCCAGCATTTT; CDR3aa: CASSLVRRGGNQPQHF
j_gene: TRBJ2-7; v_gene: TRBV15; d_gene: TRBD2; abundance: .; CDR3nt: TGTGCCACCAGCAGGCTAGCGGGAGTCTCGAACTACGAGCAGTACTTC; CDR3aa: CATSRLAGVSNYEQYF
j_gene: TRBJ2-1; v_gene: TRBV4-3; d_gene: .; abundance: .; CDR3nt: TGCGCCAGCAGCCACTCTCGAGACTACAATGAGCAGTTCTTC; CDR3aa: CASSHSRDYNEQFF
j_gene: TRBJ2-5; v_gene: TRBV30; d_gene: TRBD2; abundance: .; CDR3nt: TGTGCCTGGAGTACGGGCGCGGGAGGGCCCGAGACCCAGTACTTC; CDR3aa: CAWSTGAGGPETQYF
j_gene: TRBJ2-3; v_gene: TRBV21-1; d_gene: .; abundance: .; CDR3nt: TGTGCCAGCAGCAGAAACAGACAGGGCTCTAGCACAGATACGCAGTATTTT; CDR3aa: CASSRNRQGSSTDTQYF
j_gene: TRBJ2-5; v_gene: TRBV19; d_gene: .; abundance: .; CDR3nt: TGTGCCAGTTCCACCCCAGCTGGTCCTAGGAGGGAGACCCAGTACTTC; CDR3aa: CASSTPAGPRRETQYF
j_gene: TRBJ2-3; v_gene: TRBV11-2; d_gene: TRBD2; abundance: .; CDR3nt: TGTGCCAGCAGCTTAGATCCGGGGGGTAATACGCAGTATTTT; CDR3aa: CASSLDPGGNTQYF
j_gene: TRBJ2-7; v_gene: TRBV7-9; d_gene: TRBD2; abundance: .; CDR3nt: TGTGCCAGCAGCGGGACTAGCGGGTCCTACGAGCAGTACTTC; CDR3aa: CASSGTSGSYEQYF
j_gene: TRBJ1-4; v_gene: TRBV19; d_gene: .; abundance: .; CDR3nt: TGTGCCAGTAGTATAGGACAGGAGAATGAAAAACTGTTTTTT; CDR3aa: CASSIGQENEKLFF
j_gene: TRBJ2-1; v_gene: TRBV7-7; d_gene: TRBD2; abundance: .; CDR3nt: TGTGCCAGCAGCTTAGGGCTAGCGGGATACAATGAGCAGTTCTTC; CDR3aa: CASSLGLAGYNEQFF
j_gene: TRBJ2-5; v_gene: TRBV4-3; d_gene: .; abundance: .; CDR3nt: TGCGCCAGCAGCCAAGATCCAGGGGCAGGTTCCGAGACCCAGTACTTC; CDR3aa: CASSQDPGAGSETQYF
j_gene: TRBJ1-3; v_gene: TRBV7-2; d_gene: .; abundance: .; CDR3nt: TGTGCCAGCAGCTCCCTCGGGAGCTCTGGAAACACCATATATTTT; CDR3aa: CASSSLGSSGNTIYF
j_gene: TRBJ1-4; v_gene: TRBV7-2; d_gene: .; abundance: .; CDR3nt: TGTGCCAGCAGCTTAGAACAGTTAAGTGAAAAACTGTTTTTT; CDR3aa: CASSLEQLSEKLFF
j_gene: TRBJ2-3; v_gene: TRBV11-2; d_gene: TRBD1; abundance: .; CDR3nt: TGTGCCAGCAGCATCATGACAGGGGCAGGTACGCAGTATTTT; CDR3aa: CASSIMTGAGTQYF
j_gene: TRBJ2-5; v_gene: TRBV4-3; d_gene: TRBD2; abundance: few; CDR3nt: TGCGCCAGCAGCCAAGATGTGGGAGCGGGAAACCAAGAGACCCAGTACTTC; CDR3aa: CASSQDVGAGNQETQYF
j_gene: TRBJ2-7; v_gene: TRBV19; d_gene: .; abundance: .; CDR3nt: TGTGCCAGTAGTGCGACCGGAGCCTACGAGCAGTACTTC; CDR3aa: CASSATGAYEQYF
j_gene: TRBJ1-2; v_gene: TRBV4-2; d_gene: .; abundance: .; CDR3nt: TGTGCCAGCAGCCCCAACGTTGGGGGGATGCACTATGGCTACACCTTC; CDR3aa: CASSPNVGGMHYGYTF
j_gene: TRBJ1-2; v_gene: TRBV27; d_gene: TRBD1; abundance: once; CDR3nt: TGTGCCAGCAGGATTGGGACAGGGGGCACCTATGGCTACACCTTC; CDR3aa: CASRIGTGGTYGYTF
j_gene: TRBJ2-5; v_gene: TRBV4-2; d_gene: TRBD2; abundance: .; CDR3nt: TGTGCCAGCAGCCCAGGGACTAGCGAGCTAAAGACCCAGTACTTC; CDR3aa: CASSPGTSELKTQYF
j_gene: TRBJ2-1; v_gene: TRBV6-4; d_gene: .; abundance: .; CDR3nt: TGTGCCAGCAGTGACTCTGAGCGGGCTACCTACAATGAGCAGTTCTTC; CDR3aa: CASSDSERATYNEQFF
j_gene: TRBJ1-2; v_gene: TRBV5-5; d_gene: .; abundance: .; CDR3nt: TGTGCCAGCAGCTTGGACAGAAACTATGGCTACACCTTC; CDR3aa: CASSLDRNYGYTF
j_gene: TRBJ1-3; v_gene: TRBV7-3; d_gene: .; abundance: .; CDR3nt: TGTGCCAGCAGCGCCGGGACGGGGGATGGAAACACCATATATTTT; CDR3aa: CASSAGTGDGNTIYF
j_gene: TRBJ1-1; v_gene: TRBV9; d_gene: TRBD1; abundance: .; CDR3nt: TGTGCCAGCAGCGTCCAGGACAGGGGCCCAGCCGGAGCTTTCTTT; CDR3aa: CASSVQDRGPAGAFF
j_gene: TRBJ2-7; v_gene: TRBV18; d_gene: TRBD1; abundance: .; CDR3nt: TGTGCCAGCTCACTGGGACAGACATACGAGCAGTACTTC; CDR3aa: CASSLGQTYEQYF
j_gene: TRBJ1-1; v_gene: TRBV7-2; d_gene: .; abundance: .; CDR3nt: TGTGCCAGCAGCTTAGAGACAGGCGCTTTGAACACTGAAGCTTTCTTT; CDR3aa: CASSLETGALNTEAFF
j_gene: TRBJ1-6; v_gene: TRBV5-6; d_gene: .; abundance: .; CDR3nt: TGTGCCAGCAGCTTGGCCAGGGGTACACATTCACCCCTCCACTTT; CDR3aa: CASSLARGTHSPLHF
j_gene: TRBJ2-5; v_gene: TRBV5-4; d_gene: TRBD2; abundance: .; CDR3nt: TGTGCCAGCAGCTTGGCCAATCGGCGGGAGGGGAGAGAGACCCAGTACTTC; CDR3aa: CASSLANRREGRETQYF
j_gene: TRBJ2-2; v_gene: TRBV15; d_gene: .; abundance: .; CDR3nt: TGTGCCACCAGCAGTGTCAGGGAGCTGTTTTTT; CDR3aa: CATSSVRELFF
j_gene: TRBJ1-2; v_gene: TRBV29-1; d_gene: .; abundance: .; CDR3nt: TGCAGCGTAAAAGCGGGGGAGGATTATAACTATGGCTACACCTTC; CDR3aa: CSVKAGEDYNYGYTF